This TCR beta chain emerged from a study of T cell responses to AZD1222 COVID-19 vaccine. General study results and limits: Donors were largely white British and mainly female; clonal diversity was possibly underestimated. Spike-wide vaccine-associated CD4 TCRs dominated at 160-218 and 743-854.

Per the germline V gene, CDR1 is LGHNA and CDR2 is YSLEER. The V end lost 1 base, the J end lost 6 bases, and 12 bases lay between the germline ends. The CDR3 is made up of 14 amino acids. Only a few counts were recorded for this clone. Its antigen is still unknown. Generated by immunoSEQ multiplex PCR, the TCRdb table keeps only in-frame clones and is missing some. The profile covers roughly 180,000 clones, with around nine tenths appearing a single time and around 2.9% taken by the ten largest. This TCR derives from an adult in good health. This sample comprised peripheral blood, obtained on day 0 of AZD1222 vaccination. The chain recombines TRBV4-3 with TRBJ1-2, with a weak D call TRBD1 (6 bases). CDR3 protein: CASSQGGRKHGYTF. In DNA, the CDR3 is TGCGCCAGCAGCCAAGGGGGGCGCAAGCATGGCTACACCTTC.